This T cell receptor (beta chain) comes out of a study of blood T cells in healthy people across ages (dated by TCRdb to the mid-2010s). In the study overall: In model experiments, template switching captured roughly one uniquely barcoded TCR beta cDNA molecule for every two T cells. Age-related changes in TCR beta repertoire diversity were measured in the study by deep sequencing normalized with unique cDNA molecular identifiers. Using the same blood draw, the study looked at two additional independent replicas of 1 million unique cDNA reads for two donors, one aged 18 to 30 and the other aged 80 or older. The donors were divided into four age groups: young (average approximately 17 years), middle-aged (about 39), aged (about 56) and long-lived (about 80).

The library was generated by 5' RACE. Sequencing instrument: Illumina HiSeq 2500. A second PCR of roughly 6 to 11 cycles was run with a J-beta primer mix and a sample-barcoded 5' primer. Each TCR beta cDNA molecule received a unique molecular identifier from a template-switch 5' adaptor carrying 12 random nucleotides. Each sample yielded at least 3 million CDR3-containing paired-end reads. The Mint cDNA synthesis kit, primed by a TRBC-specific oligonucleotide, was used to synthesize first-strand cDNA from all RNA. Following uracil-DNA glycosylase treatment, all cDNA underwent a first 18-cycle PCR with the universal primers M1SS and BC2_uni_R. The study's own analysis went as follows. For normalization, 1 million high-quality reads were randomly selected from each sample, with every read carrying a distinct molecular identifier. Reads sharing molecular identifiers were discarded rather than binned into consensus sequences. MiTCR, run with a Q25 quality threshold and the strictest error-elimination algorithm, handled CDR3 identification, clonotype clustering and error correction. A nonparametric unseen species model using Euler transformation provided a lower-bound estimate of total TCR beta diversity. The public reads were reanalyzed by TCRdb: fastp trimming at Q25, MiXCR alignment, in-frame beta chains only. Under each unique CDR3 protein, matching rows form one entry showing the most common genes and DNA. In this record, the V and J calls reflect TCRdb's handling and not the investigators' own analysis. This sample gives 1 million or so distinct CDR3 sequences in total; about 25% of them show up just once. The top ten clonotypes cover approximately 0.75% of the sample.

General study outcomes and caveats: Donor CMV infection status was unknown, potentially confounding age-related changes in expanded clonotypes. Observed TCR beta diversity correlated strongly with the percentage of naive T cells measured by flow cytometry. Compared with the aged group, the long-lived group had more naive CD4+ T cells, fewer expanded clones and increased TCR diversity, a pattern suggesting age selection. Observed TCR beta diversity per million T cells fell roughly linearly with age, and a significant reduction was already apparent by age roughly 40. Total diversity estimates from one million sequenced T cells were considered lower bounds and underestimates. Because profiling used bulk unsorted PBMCs, naive and antigen-experienced compartments could not be compared conclusively.

This clonotype was observed a handful of times. No cognate antigen has been identified for it. No base quality values were provided; no much bigger clone lies one nucleotide off. V and J are truncated by 2 bases and 2 bases respectively, leaving an intervening sequence of 11 bases. CDR1 SGHAT and CDR2 FQNNGV were looked up in the germline V gene. The CDR3, from cysteine to phenylalanine, totals 15 residues. The DNA shown is the 45-base CDR3, in frame from base 1. Donors were approximately 42 systemically healthy Caucasian individuals from Russia aged roughly 6 to 90 years. Each donor gave roughly 9 milliliters of peripheral blood, drawn into EDTA-treated Vacutainer tubes. PBMCs were isolated by Ficoll-Paque density-gradient centrifugation, with at least 6 million obtained per sample. Trizol reagent was used to extract total RNA from PBMCs, with at least 6 micrograms per sample. The percentages of naive CD45RAhigh/CD27high T cells were determined by flow cytometry on a PBMC aliquot from every donor.

The same data also went into a second study, on T cells of mothers and their children. As that second paper reports: The donors were nine systemically healthy Caucasian individuals, made up of three mothers and their six children. cDNA synthesis consumed the entire amount of extracted RNA, loaded at about 1.5 ug RNA in each 15 ul reaction. Sample barcodes and 2-4 random nucleotides were added via the M1S primer in the second PCR. Each mother yielded over 9 million TCR beta CDR3 reads and each child 2.5 million to 3.5 million reads. TCR recombination output is similarly shaped by thymic selection in related and unrelated pairs, with a minor effect exerted by inherited differences. Normalized repertoire overlap was always slightly but never significantly higher in related than unrelated mother-child pairs. With a sensitivity of approximately 100 clones per million clonotypes, no persistent microchimeric T cell clones were detected. In the study, deep NGS was used to compare the TCR beta repertoires of mothers and children, and features distinguishing related mother-child pairs from unrelated individuals were sought. The mean age was about 40 +/- 4 years for the mothers and around 11 +/- 4 years for the children. After adapter ligation was performed with NEBNext reagents, the libraries were sequenced on an Illumina HiSeq 2000 with 100+100 nt paired-end reads. Mother and child libraries were prepared a month apart and sequenced in separate runs to prevent cross-contamination. For each donor, between about 500,000 and 2,200,000 distinct TCR beta clonotypes were identified. Naive TCR beta clonotypes were estimated from low-frequency clonotypes matched to each donor's FACS-determined naive share, without sorting.

Sequencing used blood. The chain links TRBV11-2 with TRBJ2-3; TRBD1 is possibly the D segment (5 matching bases). The receptor's source is a girl aged 2-9 years in good health. The CDR3: CASSLSDRNTDTQYF. The DNA is TGTGCCAGCAGCTTAAGCGACAGAAACACAGATACGCAGTATTTT.